Shown below are 12 T cell receptor beta chains from a single sample sequenced in a study of blood T cell repertoires in COVID-19. The method was immunoSEQ multiplex PCR; TCRdb's version includes in-frame clones alone and lacks a portion of them. Here the sample spans around 250,000 clones, roughly 86% being singletons. The source material was peripheral blood. These receptors came from a woman aged 55-70 years who had recovered from COVID-19.

The V call is TRBV4-2, the J call TRBJ1-6; tentatively, D is TRBD1 (6 bases). The CDR3 covers 16 residues. V lost 0 bases and J 7 bases, leaving 13 bases between the germline ends. The germline gives CDR1 LGHNA, CDR2 YNFKEQ. This CDR3 reads CASSQDRGARNSPLHF. CDR3 nucleotide sequence: TGTGCCAGCAGCCAAGATCGGGGGGCAAGGAATTCACCCCTCCACTTT.

V and J are TRBV11-2 and TRBJ1-1; D ambiguous. Looked up from germline, CDR1 is SGHAT and CDR2 is FQNNGV. Deletions cut 1 base from V and 3 bases from J, with 9 bases between. This CDR3 has 14 residues. The CDR3 bases are TGTGCCAGCAGCTTAGCTCTTACGGACACTGAAGCTTTCTTT. It codes for CASSLALTDTEAFF.

The DNA for the CDR3 is TGTGCCAGCAGAAGGAGCGCTAGCACAGATACGCAGTATTTT. Protein sequence: CASRRSASTDTQYF. The rearrangement uses TRBV7-3 and TRBJ2-3; D gene uncertain. The CDR3 length is 14 residues. Germline CDR1 SGHTA, CDR2 FQGTGA. The V gene lost 6 bases and the J gene lost 0 bases, with 10 bases spanning the gap.

The chain recombines TRBV5-1 with TRBJ1-1; tentatively, D is TRBD1 (6 bases). This CDR3 has 15 residues. Trimming shortened V by 4 bases and J by 1 base, and 14 bases separated the two germline ends. Germline lookup yields CDR1 SGHRS and CDR2 YFSETQ. The CDR3 sequence is CASSQTDRKNTEAFF. CDR3 bases: TGCGCCAGCAGCCAGACCGACAGGAAGAACACTGAAGCTTTCTTT. The variable domain in full, with the rest retrieved from reference TRBV5-1 and TRBJ1-1, is KAGVTQTPRYLIKTRGQQVTLSCSPISGHRSVSWYQQTPGQGLQFLFEYFSETQRNKGNFPGRFSGRQFSNSRSEMNVSTLELGDSALYLCASSQTDRKNTEAFFGQGTRLTVV.

The chain couples TRBV6-1 to TRBJ1-2; 11 bases match TRBD1. Per the germline V gene, CDR1 is MNHNS and CDR2 is SASEGT. V gave up 1 base and J gave up 2 bases; unmatched junction bases: 3. This CDR3 is built from 16 residues. The CDR3 bases are TGTGCCAGCAGTGAAGTTGGGACAGGGGGGAACTATGGCTACACCTTC. Encoded protein: CASSEVGTGGNYGYTF.

The chain links TRBV28 to TRBJ1-4; tentative D call: TRBD1 (6 bases). The CDR3 runs 15 residues. Germline V gives CDR1 MDHEN, CDR2 SYDVKM. Trimming removed 7 bases at V and 5 bases at J, with 17 bases between. CDR3 in amino acids: CASTYTGTQNEKLFF. The CDR3 DNA is TGTGCCAGCACCTATACCGGGACACAGAATGAAAAACTGTTTTTT.

V is TRBV7-9 and J is TRBJ1-2, with TRBD1 matching over 7 bases. Germline lookup yields CDR1 SEHNR and CDR2 FQNEAQ (reference sequence). The CDR3 spans 13 residues. The V gene end was trimmed by 3 bases and the J gene end by 4 bases; junction bases not matched to a gene: 2. This CDR3 reads CASSFNRGYGYTF. The CDR3 nucleotides are TGTGCCAGCAGCTTTAACAGGGGCTATGGCTACACCTTC. Looking up the rest from reference TRBV7-9 and TRBJ1-2 gives the full variable domain: DTGVSQNPRHKITKRGQNVTFRCDPISEHNRLYWYRQTLGQGPEFLTYFQNEAQLEKSRLLSDRFSAERPKGSFSTLEIQRTEQGDSAMYLCASSFNRGYGYTFGSGTRLTVV.

The chain recombines TRBV18 with TRBJ1-6; D unclear. Germline CDR1 reads KGHSH; CDR2 reads LQKENI. This CDR3 spans 14 amino acids. Deletions cut 3 bases from V and 1 base from J, with 4 bases between. The CDR3 is CASSPPSYNSPLHF. The CDR3 nucleotides are TGTGCCAGCTCACCCCCATCCTATAATTCACCCCTCCACTTT. Full variable domain (missing parts from reference TRBV18 and TRBJ1-6): NAGVMQNPRHLVRRRGQEARLRCSPMKGHSHVYWYRQLPEEGLKFMVYLQKENIIDESGMPKERFSAEFPKEGPSILRIQQVVRGDSAAYFCASSPPSYNSPLHFGNGTRLTVT.

The genes are TRBV19 and TRBJ2-1, with D possibly TRBD1 on 6 matching bases. The CDR3 extends over 15 amino acids. Germline V lookup: CDR1 LNHDA, CDR2 SQIVND (reference sequence). The V gene lost 4 bases and the J gene lost 4 bases, with 14 bases spanning the gap. CDR3 amino acids: CASSTTGGAYNEQFF. DNA of the CDR3: TGTGCCAGTAGTACTACTGGGGGCGCTTACAATGAGCAGTTCTTC.

The V gene is TRBV9, the J gene TRBJ2-1; D unresolved. Per germline, CDR1 SGDLS and CDR2 YYNGEE. V dropped 3 bases and J dropped 6 bases, with 7 bases sitting between them. The CDR3 totals 12 residues. The CDR3 loop is CASSGAGNEQFF. The CDR3 nucleotides are TGTGCCAGCAGCGGCGCTGGCAATGAGCAGTTCTTC.

This chain links TRBV7-9 with TRBJ1-6; no firm D call. Germline CDR1 and CDR2: SEHNR and FQNEAQ (reference sequence). The CDR3 spans 14 residues. V lost 5 bases to trimming and J lost 7 bases, with 12 bases between them. CDR3 sequence (DNA): TGTGCCAGCAGCAAGCCCGAGATGAATTCACCCCTCCACTTT. It encodes CASSKPEMNSPLHF.

Only one count was recorded for this clone. V and J are TRBV4-1 and TRBJ1-2; TRBD1 is a possible D gene (6 bases). This CDR3 has 14 residues. Germline CDR1 MGHRA, CDR2 YSYEKL. The V and J ends lost 4 bases and 7 bases respectively, with 16 bases between them. CDR3 sequence (DNA): TGCGCCAGCAGCCCCATACAGGGATCGGGTGGCTACACCTTC. Translated: CASSPIQGSGGYTF.